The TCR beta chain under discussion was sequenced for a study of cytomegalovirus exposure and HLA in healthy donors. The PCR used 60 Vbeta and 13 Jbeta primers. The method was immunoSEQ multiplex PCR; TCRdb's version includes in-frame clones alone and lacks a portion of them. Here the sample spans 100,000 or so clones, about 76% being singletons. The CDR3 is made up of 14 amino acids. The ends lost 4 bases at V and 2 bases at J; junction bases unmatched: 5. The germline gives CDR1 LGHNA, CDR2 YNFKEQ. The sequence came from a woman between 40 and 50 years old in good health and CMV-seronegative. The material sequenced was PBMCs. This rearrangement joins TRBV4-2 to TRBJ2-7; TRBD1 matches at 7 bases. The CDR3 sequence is CASSRDSLTYEQYF. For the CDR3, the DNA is TGTGCCAGCAGCCGGGACAGCCTTACCTACGAGCAGTACTTC.